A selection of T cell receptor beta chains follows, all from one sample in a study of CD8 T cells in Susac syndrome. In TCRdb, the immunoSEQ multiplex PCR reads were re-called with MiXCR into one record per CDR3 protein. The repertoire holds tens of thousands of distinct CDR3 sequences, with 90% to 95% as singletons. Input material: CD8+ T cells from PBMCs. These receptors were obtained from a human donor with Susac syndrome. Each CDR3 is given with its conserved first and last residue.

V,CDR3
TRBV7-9,CASSITGANSYEQYF
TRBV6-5,CASSYVFGGAGKLFF
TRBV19,CASSLAGGTDTQYF
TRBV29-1,CSDGLSYGYTF
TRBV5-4,CASSLGHSYEQYF
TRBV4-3,CASSQVFRGTANYGYTF
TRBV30,CAWSVPQGKINYGYTF
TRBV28,CASIVGTGDGNEQFF
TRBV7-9,CASSYLSGADYGYTF
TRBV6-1,CASSPRTSGMADTQYF
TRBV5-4,CASSSGQSISYGYTF
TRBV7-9,CASSFSGQVYNEQFF
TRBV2,CASSELGTTSGEAFF
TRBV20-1,CSAVPAGSVDTEAFF
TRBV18,CASSSNYGYTF
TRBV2,CASIRGASGYTF
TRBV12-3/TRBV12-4,CASSASGSRETQYF
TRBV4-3,CASSHARGNTEAFF
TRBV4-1,CASRVGKNTGELFF
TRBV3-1,CASSRQGFSTEAFF
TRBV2,CASFRTAAQAFF
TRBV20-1,CSARDFLNTDTQYF
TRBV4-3,CASSQRLGGLNTGELFF
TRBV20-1,CSARDLRQSSYEQYF
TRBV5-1,CASSLEGQGNGYTF
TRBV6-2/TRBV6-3,CASRRGQNTYEQYF
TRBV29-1,CSVEDRTAEQYF
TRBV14,CASSRGANTEAFF
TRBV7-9,CASSKPRGPDTQYF
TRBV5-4,CASSRDGTTWTGELFF
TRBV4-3,CASSQGPGHNYGYTF
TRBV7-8,CASRKGTGIGNEQFF
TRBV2,CASSDLAGEGGDTQYF
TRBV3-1,CASSQDWGNQPQHF
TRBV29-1,CSVAKGSDTQYF
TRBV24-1,CATSGPTGDYGYTF
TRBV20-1,CSASEAQNTEAFF
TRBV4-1,CASSQEPTGTLGEQYF
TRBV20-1,CSAKGGRLTAIRGYTF
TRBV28,CASSLGTGERLGNQPQHF
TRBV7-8,CASSLAGIGGAYVGEQFF
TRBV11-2,CASSSQEGVTQYF
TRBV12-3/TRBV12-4,CASSPGGGANQPQHF
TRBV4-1,CASSQESGGRDGYTF
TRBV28,CASSSGAQGTEAFF
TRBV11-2,CASSLDPSGNEQFF